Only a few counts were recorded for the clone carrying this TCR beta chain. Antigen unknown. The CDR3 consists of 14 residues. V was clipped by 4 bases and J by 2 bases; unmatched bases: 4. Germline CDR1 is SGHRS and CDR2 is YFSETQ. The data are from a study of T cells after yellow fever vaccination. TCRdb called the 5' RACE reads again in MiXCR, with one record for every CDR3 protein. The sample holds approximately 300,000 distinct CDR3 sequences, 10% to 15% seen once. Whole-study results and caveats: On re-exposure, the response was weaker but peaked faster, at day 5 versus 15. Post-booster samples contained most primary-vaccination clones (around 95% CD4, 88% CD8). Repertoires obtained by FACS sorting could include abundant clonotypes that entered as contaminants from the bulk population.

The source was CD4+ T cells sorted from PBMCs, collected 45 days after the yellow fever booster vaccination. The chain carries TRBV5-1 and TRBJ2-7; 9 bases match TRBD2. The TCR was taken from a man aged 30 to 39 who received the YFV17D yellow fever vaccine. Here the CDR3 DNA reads TGCGCCAGCAGCGACCGGACTAGCGCCTACGAGCAGTACTTC. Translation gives CASSDRTSAYEQYF.